This T cell receptor (beta chain) was documented in a study of T cell clones after liver transplantation (dated by TCRdb to the late 2010s). For the wider study: The samples were obtained from ITN030ST, a randomized trial that attempted immunosuppression withdrawal within 2 years after liver transplantation. After a pre-transplant mixed lymphocyte reaction, TCRbeta sequencing was used to pinpoint donor-reactive T cell clones, which were subsequently tracked in post-transplant blood. Third party-reactive TCRbeta sequences from pre-transplant MLRs were also identified as an antigen-independent comparator for donor-reactive sequences. Three of the eight recipients were HCV-positive; the others were transplanted for non-autoimmune, non-viral indications. The subjects received no induction therapy and were kept on standard immunosuppression until randomization at 12-24 months post-transplant. Tolerance meant complete immunosuppression withdrawal for at least one year without liver enzymes rising beyond twice the upper limit of normal. Blood samples were collected pre-transplant, then pre-randomization ahead of withdrawal, and finally post-randomization once withdrawal had either been completed or failed. Of the 8 liver transplant recipients making up the studied cohort, 3 were classified as tolerant and 5 as non-tolerant.

Comment on this clone: The antigen it binds to is not known. Base-call qualities are not available, and no considerably larger clone is one nucleotide away.

Unstimulated PBMCs, after thawing, were stained for CD3, CD4 and CD8 and then FACS-sorted into CD3+CD4+ and CD3+CD8+ populations. All 8 studied subjects were randomized to withdrawal of immunosuppression. Genomic DNA was isolated with the Qiagen DNeasy Blood and Tissue Kit. Frozen genomic DNA underwent high-throughput TCRbeta CDR3 sequencing by immunoSEQ, including PCR amplification, mapping, bias correction and internal controls. In the authors' own workflow: Only productive rearrangements were retained, with each unique TCRbeta sequence defined by its CDR3 nucleotide sequence together with its V and J gene. A sequence counted as donor-reactive only if the sequence showed at least 5-fold expansion in CFSE-low cells compared with unstimulated pre-transplant cells and had a frequency of at least 0.01%. Minimum frequency thresholds were set for each subject on the basis of the unstimulated sample with the lowest template count, so that a detection power of at least 90% was ensured. Jensen-Shannon divergence between the top 1000 TCRbeta sequences after and before transplant was used to measure repertoire turnover. Changes in detection of donor-reactive sequences were assessed with two-sided Fisher's exact tests. The source is immuneACCESS, and TCRdb retained only in-frame sequences with V and J called. Part of the clones is not carried over; for the studies checked, unresolved V genes explain less than half of this, and the remainder is unexplained. V, J and clone size are taken as reported in that table, and D and trimming were inferred from the DNA itself. The table for this sample lists roughly 80,000 clones; nearly 85% of them were counted only once. About 0.52% of the sample lies in the top ten.

The V and J ends are trimmed by 2 bases and 4 bases, leaving 11 bases between them. The germline V gene encodes CDR1 MNHNS and CDR2 SASEGT. From the cysteine through the phenylalanine, the CDR3 covers 14 amino acids. Only the CDR3 part of the read is kept: 42 bases, read in frame from the first base. Here is what the overall study found, with its caveats: Once repertoire turnover was taken into account, donor-reactive detection showed a significant reduction for CD4 in 7 of 8 subjects and for CD8 in 8 of 8. In most of the 8 subjects, circulating donor-reactive CD4 TCRbeta sequences decreased significantly after transplant, regardless of tolerance or HCV status. Conclusions were preliminary, limited by small, heterogeneous patient numbers and non-standardized post-transplant time points. The decline in donor-reactive sequences exceeded the decline in third party-reactive sequences, suggesting partial antigen-specific deletion that was unrelated to withdrawal success. Without allograft tissue specimens, donor-reactive T cells may have migrated into the graft rather than being deleted. In a couple of subjects, low numbers of available donor cells limited the measurable donor-reactive repertoire.

This receptor was obtained from a human patient who received a liver transplant. Some T cells may be donor cells from the graft after a transplant. The chain was built from TRBV6-1 and TRBJ1-1; a tentative D call is TRBD1 (5 bases match). The specimen was CD4+ T cells from blood, collected approximately 3.5 years after liver transplant. The sequenced DNA is TGTGCCAGCAGTGAATTTGGGGGTCCCACTGAAGCTTTCTTT. It codes for CASSEFGGPTEAFF.